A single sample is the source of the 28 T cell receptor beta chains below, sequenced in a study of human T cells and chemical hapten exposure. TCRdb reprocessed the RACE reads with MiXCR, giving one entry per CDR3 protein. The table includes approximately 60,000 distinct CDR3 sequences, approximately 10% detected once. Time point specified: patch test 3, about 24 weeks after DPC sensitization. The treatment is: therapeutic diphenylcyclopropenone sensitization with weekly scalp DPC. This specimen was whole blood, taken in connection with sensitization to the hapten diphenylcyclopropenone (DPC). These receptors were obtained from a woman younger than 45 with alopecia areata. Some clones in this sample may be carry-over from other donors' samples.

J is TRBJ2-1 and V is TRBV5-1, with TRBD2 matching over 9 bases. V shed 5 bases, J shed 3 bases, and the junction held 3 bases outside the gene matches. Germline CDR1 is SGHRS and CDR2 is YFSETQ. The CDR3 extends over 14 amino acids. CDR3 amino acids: CASRRTSDYNEQFF. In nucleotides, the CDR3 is TGCGCCAGCAGGCGGACTAGCGACTACAATGAGCAGTTCTTC.

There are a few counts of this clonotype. For the CDR3, the DNA is TGTGCCAGCAGCGCCCGACAGACAGATACGCAGTATTTT. Translated: CASSARQTDTQYF. This chain uses TRBV9 with TRBJ2-3; the D gene is possibly TRBD1 (5 bases). This CDR3 comprises 13 residues. Trimming left V 3 bases short and J 3 bases short, with 8 bases between. CDR1 is SGDLS and CDR2 is YYNGEE in the germline V gene.

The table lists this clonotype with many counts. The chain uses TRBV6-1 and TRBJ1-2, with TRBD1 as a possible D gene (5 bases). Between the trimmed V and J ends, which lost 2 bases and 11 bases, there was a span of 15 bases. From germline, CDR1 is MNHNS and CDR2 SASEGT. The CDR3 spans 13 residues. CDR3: CASSEWGREGYTF. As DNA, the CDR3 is TGTGCCAGCAGTGAATGGGGCAGGGAAGGATACACCTTC.

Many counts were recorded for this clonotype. Written as DNA, the CDR3 is TGTGCCTGGAGGAGGACAGGGGGCATGGCTGAAGCTTTCTTT. This sequence encodes CAWRRTGGMAEAFF. This chain links TRBV30 with TRBJ1-1; 11 bases map to TRBD1. The length of the CDR3 is 14 residues. Trimming at V came to 3 bases and at J to 6 bases, leaving 6 bases not matched to a gene. The germline V gene encodes CDR1 GTSNPN and CDR2 SVGIG (reference sequence). Full variable domain (rest looked up from reference TRBV30 and TRBJ1-1): SQTIHQWPATLVQPVGSPLSLECTVEGTSNPNLYWYRQAAGRGLQLLFYSVGIGQISSEVPQNLSASRPQDRQFILSSKKLLLSDSGFYLCAWRRTGGMAEAFFGQGTRLTVV.

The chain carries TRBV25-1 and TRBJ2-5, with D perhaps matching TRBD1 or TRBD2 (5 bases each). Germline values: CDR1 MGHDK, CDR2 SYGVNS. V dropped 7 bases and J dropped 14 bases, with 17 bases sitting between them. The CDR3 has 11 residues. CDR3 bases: TGTGCCAGCAAGTCTGGGGGTCCAGCCTACTTC. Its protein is CASKSGGPAYF.

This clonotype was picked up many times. The CDR3 DNA is TGCGCCAGCAGCCAAGACAGGGGAAACGACTATGGCTACACCTTC. Amino acid sequence: CASSQDRGNDYGYTF. This sequence joins TRBV4-3 and TRBJ1-2; D perhaps matches TRBD1 (6 bases). The CDR3 loop spans 15 amino acids. Germline lookup yields CDR1 LGHNA and CDR2 YSLEER. V was pared by 0 bases and J by 3 bases, with 11 bases between.

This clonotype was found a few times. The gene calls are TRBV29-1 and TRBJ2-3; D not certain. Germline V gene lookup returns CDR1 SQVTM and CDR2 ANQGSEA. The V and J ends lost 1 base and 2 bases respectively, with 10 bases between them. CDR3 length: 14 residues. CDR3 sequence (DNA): TGCAGCGTTGAAGGGTTCTCTACCACAGATACGCAGTATTTT. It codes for CSVEGFSTTDTQYF.

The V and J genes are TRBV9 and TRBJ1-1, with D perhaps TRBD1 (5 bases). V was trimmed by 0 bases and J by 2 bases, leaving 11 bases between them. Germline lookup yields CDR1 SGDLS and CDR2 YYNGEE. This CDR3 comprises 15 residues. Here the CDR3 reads CASSVGAGRNTEAFF. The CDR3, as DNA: TGTGCCAGCAGCGTAGGGGCAGGGCGCAACACTGAAGCTTTCTTT.

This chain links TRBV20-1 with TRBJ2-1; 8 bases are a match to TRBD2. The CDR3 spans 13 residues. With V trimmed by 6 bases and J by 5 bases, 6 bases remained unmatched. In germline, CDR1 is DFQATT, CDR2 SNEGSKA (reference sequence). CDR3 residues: CSATRLAHNEQFF. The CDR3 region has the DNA TGCAGTGCCACTCGACTAGCGCACAATGAGCAGTTCTTC.

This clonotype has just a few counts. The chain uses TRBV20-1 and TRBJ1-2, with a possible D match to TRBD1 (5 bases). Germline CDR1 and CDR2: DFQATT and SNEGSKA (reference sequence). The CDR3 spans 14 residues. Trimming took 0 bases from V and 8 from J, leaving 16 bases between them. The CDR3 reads CSARDPRQSAGYTF. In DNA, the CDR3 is TGCAGTGCTAGAGACCCGCGACAGTCTGCAGGCTACACCTTC.

The CDR3 DNA reads as TGCACCAGCAGCCAGCACAGGGGCCCAATCGGTGGCACTGAAGCTTTCTTT. Its translation is CTSSQHRGPIGGTEAFF. V usage is TRBV1 and J usage is TRBJ1-1; the table assigns TRBD1, which was not confirmed against the DNA. TRBV1 is described as a pseudogene. There are 17 residues in the CDR3.

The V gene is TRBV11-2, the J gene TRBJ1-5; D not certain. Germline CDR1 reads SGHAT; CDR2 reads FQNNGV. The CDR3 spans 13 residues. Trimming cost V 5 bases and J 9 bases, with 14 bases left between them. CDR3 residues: CASSESIAGPQHF. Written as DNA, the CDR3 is TGTGCCAGCAGCGAATCGATAGCCGGGCCCCAGCATTTT.

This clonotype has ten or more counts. As DNA, the CDR3 is TGTGCCAGCAGTTTCCTAACTTACAGGGGGCAAGGTCAGCCCCAGCATTTT. Translated, it gives CASSFLTYRGQGQPQHF. This chain links TRBV28 with TRBJ1-5; 9 positions agree with TRBD1. Germline V gene sequence: CDR1 MDHEN, CDR2 SYDVKM. V was clipped by 3 bases and J by 6 bases; unmatched bases: 12. This CDR3 region has 17 residues.

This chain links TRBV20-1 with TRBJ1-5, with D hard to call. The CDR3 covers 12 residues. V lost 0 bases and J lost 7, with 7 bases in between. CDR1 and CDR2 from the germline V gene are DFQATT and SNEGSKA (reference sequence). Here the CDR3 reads CSARDSSQPQHF. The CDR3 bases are TGCAGTGCTAGAGATTCATCACAGCCCCAGCATTTT.

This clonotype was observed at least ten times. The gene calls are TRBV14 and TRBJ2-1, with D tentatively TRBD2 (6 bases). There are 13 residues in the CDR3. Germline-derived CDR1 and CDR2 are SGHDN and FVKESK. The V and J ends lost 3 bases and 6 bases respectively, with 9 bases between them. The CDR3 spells CASSHGGGNEQFF. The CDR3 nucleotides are TGTGCCAGCAGCCACGGGGGAGGCAATGAGCAGTTCTTC.

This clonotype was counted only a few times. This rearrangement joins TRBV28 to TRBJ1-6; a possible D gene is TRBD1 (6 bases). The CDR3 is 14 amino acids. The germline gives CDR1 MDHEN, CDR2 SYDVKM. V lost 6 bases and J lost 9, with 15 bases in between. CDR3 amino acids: CASRKQGSGSPLHF. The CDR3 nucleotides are TGTGCCAGCAGGAAACAGGGTTCGGGTTCACCCCTCCACTTT.

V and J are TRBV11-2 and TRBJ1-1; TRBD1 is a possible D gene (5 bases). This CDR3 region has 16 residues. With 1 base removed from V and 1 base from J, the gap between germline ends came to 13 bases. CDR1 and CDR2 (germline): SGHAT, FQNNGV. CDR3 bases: TGTGCCAGCAGCTTAGTGGGGGGACTGTCGAACACTGAAGCTTTCTTT. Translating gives CASSLVGGLSNTEAFF.

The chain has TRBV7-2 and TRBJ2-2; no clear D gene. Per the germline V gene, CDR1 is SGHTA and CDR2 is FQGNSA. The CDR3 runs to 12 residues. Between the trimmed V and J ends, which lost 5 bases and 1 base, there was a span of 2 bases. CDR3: CASSVNTGELFF. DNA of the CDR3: TGTGCCAGCAGCGTGAACACCGGGGAGCTGTTTTTT.

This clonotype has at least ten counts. The CDR3 nucleotides read TGCGCCAGCAGCCCTCGGACTAGCATCTACGAGCAGTACTTC. Translating gives CASSPRTSIYEQYF. V is TRBV5-1 and J is TRBJ2-7; 8 positions agree with TRBD2. The CDR3 is 14 residues long. V was clipped by 4 bases and J by 3 bases; unmatched bases: 6. The germline gives CDR1 SGHRS, CDR2 YFSETQ.

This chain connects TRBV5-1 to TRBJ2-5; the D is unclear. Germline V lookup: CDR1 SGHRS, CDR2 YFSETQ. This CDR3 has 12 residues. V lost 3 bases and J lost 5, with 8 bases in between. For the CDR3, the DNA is TGCGCCAGCAGCTCCCCCAAGGAGACCCAGTACTTC. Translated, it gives CASSSPKETQYF.

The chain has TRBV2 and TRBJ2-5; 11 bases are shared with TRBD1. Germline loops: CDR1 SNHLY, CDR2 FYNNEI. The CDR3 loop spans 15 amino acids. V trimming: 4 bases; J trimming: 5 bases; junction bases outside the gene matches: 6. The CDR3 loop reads CASSGGQGDFETQYF. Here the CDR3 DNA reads TGTGCCAGCAGTGGGGGACAGGGGGACTTCGAGACCCAGTACTTC.

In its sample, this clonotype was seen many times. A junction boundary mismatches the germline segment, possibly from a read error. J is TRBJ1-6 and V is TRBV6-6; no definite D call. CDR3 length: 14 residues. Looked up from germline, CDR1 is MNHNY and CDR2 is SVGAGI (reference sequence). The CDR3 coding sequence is TGTGCCAGCAGTAGAACAGACCATAATTCACCCCTACACTTT. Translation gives CASSRTDHNSPLHF.

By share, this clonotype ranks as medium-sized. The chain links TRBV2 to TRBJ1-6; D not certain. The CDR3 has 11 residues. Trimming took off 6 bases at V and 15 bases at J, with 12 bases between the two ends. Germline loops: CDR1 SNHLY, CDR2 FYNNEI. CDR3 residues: CASSPRGGLHF. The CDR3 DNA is TGTGCCAGCAGCCCCCGGGGAGGCCTCCACTTT. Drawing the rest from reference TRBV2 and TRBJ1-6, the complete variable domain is EPEVTQTPSHQVTQMGQEVILRCVPISNHLYFYWYRQILGQKVEFLVSFYNNEISEKSEIFDDQFSVERPDGSNFTLKIRSTKLEDSAMYFCASSPRGGLHFGNGTRLTVT.

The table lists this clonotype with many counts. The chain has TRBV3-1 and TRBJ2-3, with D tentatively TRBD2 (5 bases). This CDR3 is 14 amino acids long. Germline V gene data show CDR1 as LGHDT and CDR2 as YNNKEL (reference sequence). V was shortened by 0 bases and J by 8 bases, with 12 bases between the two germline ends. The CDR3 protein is CASSQDRLIGTQYF. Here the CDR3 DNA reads TGTGCCAGCAGCCAAGATAGACTAATCGGTACGCAGTATTTT.

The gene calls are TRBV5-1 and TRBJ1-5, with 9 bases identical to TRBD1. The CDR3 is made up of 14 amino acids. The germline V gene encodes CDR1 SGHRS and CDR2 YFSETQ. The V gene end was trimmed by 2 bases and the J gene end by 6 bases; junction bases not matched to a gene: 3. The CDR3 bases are TGCGCCAGCAGCTTACAGGGGGCCGGTCAGCCCCAGCATTTT. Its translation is CASSLQGAGQPQHF.

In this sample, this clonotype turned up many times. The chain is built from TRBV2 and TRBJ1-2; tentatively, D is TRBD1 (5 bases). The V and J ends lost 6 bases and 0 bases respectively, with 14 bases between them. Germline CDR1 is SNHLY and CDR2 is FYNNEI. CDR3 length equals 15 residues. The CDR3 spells CASRVGGDSNYGYTF. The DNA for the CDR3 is TGTGCCAGCAGAGTTGGGGGGGACTCTAACTATGGCTACACCTTC.

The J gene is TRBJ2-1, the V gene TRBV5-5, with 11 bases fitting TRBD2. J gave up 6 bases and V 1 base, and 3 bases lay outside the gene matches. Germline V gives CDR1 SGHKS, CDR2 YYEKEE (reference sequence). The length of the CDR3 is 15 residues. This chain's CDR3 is CASSLIAGGLNEQFF. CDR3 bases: TGTGCCAGCAGCTTGATAGCGGGGGGGCTCAATGAGCAGTTCTTC.

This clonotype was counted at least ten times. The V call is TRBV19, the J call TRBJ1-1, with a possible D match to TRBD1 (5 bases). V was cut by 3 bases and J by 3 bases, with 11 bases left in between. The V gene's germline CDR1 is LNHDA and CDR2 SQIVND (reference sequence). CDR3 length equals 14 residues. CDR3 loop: CASSIRVSDTEAFF. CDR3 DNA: TGTGCCAGTAGTATCAGGGTGTCGGACACTGAAGCTTTCTTT.